This passage covers 30 T cell receptor beta chains from one sample sequenced in a study of T cells after yellow fever vaccination. From the 5' RACE reads, TCRdb called clonotypes with MiXCR, one entry per CDR3 protein. This table has some 130,000 distinct CDR3 sequences, under 7% appearing once. The specimen comprised CD4+ T cells sorted from PBMCs, sampled 10 days after the yellow fever booster vaccination. The receptors here all came from a man aged 25-45 years who received the YFV17D yellow fever vaccine.

This clonotype was seen repeatedly, ten times or more. The chain combines TRBV7-2 with TRBJ2-1, with 13 bases lining up with TRBD2. The trim removed 7 bases at V and 8 bases at J, leaving 8 bases unmatched. In germline, CDR1 is SGHTA, CDR2 FQGNSA. The CDR3 extends over 15 amino acids. Here the CDR3 DNA reads TGTGCCAGCAATCCGGGACTAGCGGGAACCTATGAGCAGTTCTTC. Translating gives CASNPGLAGTYEQFF.

This clonotype has at least ten counts. Its ends do not fully match the called genes, so a read error is possible. The chain links TRBV20-1 to TRBJ2-1, with TRBD2 identical over 11 bases. Germline CDR1 and CDR2: DFQATT and SNEGSKA (reference sequence). CDR3 length equals 14 residues. CDR3 region: CSATGTSGYNEQLF. CDR3 nucleotides: TGCAGTGCTACCGGGACTAGCGGATACAATGAGCAGTTATTC.

This clonotype was counted many times. The rearrangement uses TRBV14 and TRBJ1-1; a weak D match, TRBD1 (5 bases). This CDR3 has 14 amino acids. Germline V gene lookup returns CDR1 SGHDN and CDR2 FVKESK. V lost 0 bases and J lost 2, with 7 bases in between. For the CDR3, the DNA is TGTGCCAGCAGCCAAGAGACAGACAACACTGAAGCTTTCTTT. Translated: CASSQETDNTEAFF.

This clonotype was recorded at least ten times. CDR3 region: CASSPPAGWMFF. The CDR3 DNA reads TGTGCCAGCAGCCCCCCGGCGGGGTGGATGTTCTTC. The chain uses TRBV14 and TRBJ2-1, with D perhaps matching TRBD2 (6 bases). The V gene's germline CDR1 is SGHDN and CDR2 FVKESK. The CDR3 contains 12 residues. V was clipped by 4 bases and J by 15 bases, with 16 bases between them.

This clonotype has at least ten counts. J is TRBJ2-3 and V is TRBV27; no firm D call. This CDR3 contains 14 residues. Trimming took 2 bases from V and 3 from J, leaving 9 bases between them. From germline, CDR1 is MNHEY and CDR2 SMNVEV (reference sequence). In nucleotides, the CDR3 is TGTGCCAGCAGTTTAGCCAGCAGAACAGATACGCAGTATTTT. This gives the protein CASSLASRTDTQYF.

Worth noting for this clonotype: This may stem from a read error, because a much larger clone lies one nucleotide away. The V and J genes are TRBV5-6 and TRBJ2-5; 7 bases agree with TRBD1. The CDR3 is made up of 14 amino acids. Germline CDR1 reads SGHDT; CDR2 reads YYEEEE. The CDR3 here is CASSHGTAQGTQYF. The CDR3, as DNA: TGTGCCAGCAGTCACGGGACAGCCCAAGGGACCCAGTACTTC.

This clonotype was recorded at least ten times. This rearrangement joins TRBV29-1 to TRBJ1-1; 9 positions match TRBD1. The CDR3 is 13 residues long. V shed 6 bases, J shed 4 bases, and the junction held 6 bases outside the gene matches. The germline gives CDR1 SQVTM, CDR2 ANQGSEA. The CDR3 DNA sequence: TGCAGCGTCTCAGGACAGGGGACCACTGAAGCTTTCTTT. Translated, it gives CSVSGQGTTEAFF. The full variable domain, in which reference TRBV29-1 and TRBJ1-1 provide the parts outside the CDR3, is SAVISQKPSRDICQRGTSLTIQCQVDSQVTMMFWYRQQPGQSLTLIATANQGSEATYESGFVIDKFPISRPNLTFSTLTVSNMSPEDSSIYLCSVSGQGTTEAFFGQGTRLTVV.

The table lists this clonotype with many counts. The rearrangement links TRBV7-2 to TRBJ2-7; either TRBD1 or TRBD2 may fit D (5 bases each). CDR1 is SGHTA and CDR2 is FQGNSA in the germline V gene. V was shortened by 2 bases and J by 9 bases, with 17 bases between the two germline ends. This CDR3 comprises 14 residues. The CDR3 loop reads CASSLTGTVTGQYF. The CDR3 nucleotides read TGTGCCAGCAGCTTAACCGGGACGGTAACTGGGCAGTACTTC.

This clonotype has a count of ten or more. This chain connects TRBV12-3 or TRBV12-4 to TRBJ1-5, with D maybe TRBD1 (5 bases). V was shortened by 2 bases and J by 5 bases, with 10 bases between the two germline ends. The CDR3 extends over 14 amino acids. The CDR3 spells CASSLPTVDQPQHF. The CDR3 coding sequence is TGTGCCAGCAGTTTACCGACAGTAGATCAGCCCCAGCATTTT.

This clonotype has ten or more counts. This chain uses TRBV9 with TRBJ2-1, with unresolved D. The CDR3 loop spans 16 amino acids. The germline gives CDR1 SGDLS, CDR2 YYNGEE. Deletions cut 4 bases from V and 0 bases from J, with 14 bases between. The CDR3: CASSFDWVSSYNEQFF. In nucleotides, the CDR3 is TGTGCCAGCAGCTTTGACTGGGTTAGCTCCTACAATGAGCAGTTCTTC. Based on the CDR3 plus reference TRBV9 and TRBJ2-1, the full variable domain is DSGVTQTPKHLITATGQRVTLRCSPRSGDLSVYWYQQSLDQGLQFLIQYYNGEERAKGNILERFSAQQFPDLHSELNLSSLELGDSALYFCASSFDWVSSYNEQFFGPGTRLTVL.

This clonotype showed up many times. V gene TRBV15 combines with J gene TRBJ2-2; D remains unclear. V dropped 1 base and J dropped 1 base, with 7 bases sitting between them. The CDR3 runs 15 residues. Germline V gives CDR1 LNHNV, CDR2 YYDKDF (reference sequence). For the CDR3, the DNA is TGTGCCACCAGCAGAGGGGTTAAGAACACCGGGGAGCTGTTTTTT. This encodes CATSRGVKNTGELFF.

This clonotype was seen many times. V is TRBV7-8 and J is TRBJ2-1; no definite D call. Trimming left V 2 bases short and J 4 bases short, with 15 bases between. Germline CDR1 and CDR2: SGHVS and FQNEAQ. The CDR3 runs 16 residues. This CDR3 is CASSLMTRSPYNEQFF. In nucleotides, the CDR3 is TGTGCCAGCAGCTTAATGACGCGGAGCCCATACAATGAGCAGTTCTTC.

This clonotype appeared many times. The V and J genes are TRBV6-5 and TRBJ2-1, with 7 bases matching TRBD2. This CDR3 comprises 16 residues. Germline lookup yields CDR1 MNHEY and CDR2 SVGAGI. V was pared by 4 bases and J by 6 bases, with 12 bases of the junction left unmatched. The CDR3 DNA follows: TGTGCCAGCAGTTCATCTTTCGGACTAGTGCCCAATGAGCAGTTCTTC. This codes for CASSSSFGLVPNEQFF.

This clonotype was seen repeatedly, ten times or more. The chain is built from TRBV5-1 and TRBJ1-2; D remains ambiguous. The length of the CDR3 is 12 residues. The germline V gene has CDR1 SGHRS and CDR2 YFSETQ. V was trimmed by 6 bases and J by 2 bases, leaving 8 bases between them. CDR3 residues: CASKDTNYGYTF. The CDR3 DNA reads TGCGCCAGCAAAGACACCAACTATGGCTACACCTTC.

V is TRBV5-4 and J is TRBJ2-1; TRBD2 matches 7 bases. Germline CDR1 SGHNT, CDR2 YYREEE (reference sequence). With V trimmed by 1 base and J by 8 bases, 9 bases remained unmatched. This CDR3 is built from 15 residues. The CDR3 coding sequence is TGTGCCAGCAGCTTGCGAGGACTAGGCGGGGATGAGCAGTTCTTC. It codes for CASSLRGLGGDEQFF.

There are many counts of this clonotype. The CDR3, as DNA: TGTGCCACCGGGCCCTACAATGAGCAGTTCTTC. This codes for CATGPYNEQFF. V usage is TRBV24-1 and J usage is TRBJ2-1; D is ambiguous. The CDR3 is made up of 11 amino acids. Trimming cost V 9 bases and J 2 bases, with 4 bases left between them. The V gene's germline CDR1 is KGHDR and CDR2 SFDVKD.

This clonotype was counted at least ten times. The genes are TRBV5-5 and TRBJ2-1; no firm D call. In germline, CDR1 is SGHKS, CDR2 YYEKEE (reference sequence). CDR3 size: 13 residues. V lost 0 bases, J lost 5 bases, and 6 bases lay in between. The CDR3 reads CASSLAGHNEQFF. DNA of the CDR3: TGTGCCAGCAGCTTGGCCGGGCACAATGAGCAGTTCTTC. Filled out from reference TRBV5-5 and TRBJ2-1, the complete variable domain reads DAGVTQSPTHLIKTRGQQVTLRCSPISGHKSVSWYQQVLGQGPQFIFQYYEKEERGRGNFPDRFSARQFPNYSSELNVNALLLGDSALYLCASSLAGHNEQFFGPGTRLTVL.

This clonotype has a count of ten or more. CDR3 sequence: CASTPSQTGELFF. CDR3 coding DNA: TGTGCCAGCACCCCATCCCAAACCGGGGAGCTGTTTTTT. This chain joins TRBV6-6 and TRBJ2-2; unclear D gene. The ends were cut back, 7 bases at V and 5 bases at J, with 11 bases in the middle. This CDR3 has 13 amino acids. Germline V gene data show CDR1 as MNHNY and CDR2 as SVGAGI (reference sequence).

The table lists this clonotype with many counts. V usage is TRBV12-3 or TRBV12-4 and J usage is TRBJ2-1; D gene unclear. CDR3 length: 13 residues. Trimming removed 11 bases from V and 8 bases from J, with 19 bases in between. CDR3 protein: CARKQAETHEQFF. The CDR3 DNA sequence: TGTGCCCGCAAGCAAGCAGAGACGCATGAGCAGTTCTTC.

Only a few counts were recorded for this clonotype. The chain links TRBV20-1 to TRBJ1-1; D is uncertain. The CDR3 length is 11 residues. CDR1 and CDR2 (germline): DFQATT, SNEGSKA (reference sequence). V was pared by 2 bases and J by 7 bases, with 8 bases between. The CDR3 is CSARTDGEAFF. CDR3 coding DNA: TGCAGTGCTAGAACGGACGGTGAAGCTTTCTTT.

At least ten counts were recorded for this clonotype. The V gene is TRBV29-1, the J gene TRBJ2-3; a possible D gene is TRBD2 (5 bases). CDR1 and CDR2 from the germline V gene are SQVTM and ANQGSEA. V lost 8 bases, J lost 1 base, and 13 bases lay in between. This CDR3 comprises 13 residues. CDR3 loop: CSLSHGGTDTQYF. The DNA of the CDR3 is TGCAGCCTCTCGCACGGGGGCACAGATACGCAGTATTTT.

In this sample, this clonotype turned up many times. The DNA of the CDR3 is TGTGCCAGCAGCCCGGAACTCGGCGAGCAGTACTTC. This encodes CASSPELGEQYF. The rearrangement joins TRBV5-6 to TRBJ2-7; D is ambiguous. Germline CDR1 and CDR2: SGHDT and YYEEEE. V dropped 4 bases and J dropped 6 bases, with 11 bases sitting between them. The CDR3 loop spans 12 amino acids. The full variable domain, completed using reference TRBV5-6 and TRBJ2-7, is DAGVTQSPTHLIKTRGQQVTLRCSPKSGHDTVSWYQQALGQGPQFIFQYYEEEERQRGNFPDRFSGHQFPNYSSELNVNALLLGDSALYLCASSPELGEQYFGPGTRLTVT.

In this sample, this clonotype turned up many times. This CDR3 is CASSQALIFNYGYTF. The CDR3 nucleotides read TGTGCCAGCAGCCAAGCTCTCATCTTTAACTATGGCTACACCTTC. V usage is TRBV4-2 and J usage is TRBJ1-2, with D hard to call. Germline CDR1 reads LGHNA; CDR2 reads YNFKEQ. The CDR3 runs to 15 residues. V was pared by 1 base and J by 1 base, with 10 bases between.

There are many counts of this clonotype. In DNA form, the CDR3 reads TGTGCCATCAGTGAGGGGACTAGCGTGATGAAAGATACGCAGTATTTT. Protein product: CAISEGTSVMKDTQYF. The V gene is TRBV10-3, the J gene TRBJ2-3; 10 nucleotides match TRBD2. Germline CDR1 reads ENHRY; CDR2 reads SYGVKD. The CDR3 is 16 residues long. V gave up 2 bases and J gave up 5 bases; unmatched junction bases: 7.

The chain carries TRBV5-1 and TRBJ1-1; TRBD1 agrees at 9 bases. J was trimmed by 0 bases and V by 6 bases; bases with no gene match: 9. The germline gives CDR1 SGHRS, CDR2 YFSETQ. The CDR3 contains 16 residues. The chain's CDR3 is CASKPGTGSMNTEAFF. The CDR3 coding sequence is TGCGCCAGCAAGCCCGGGACAGGGTCGATGAACACTGAAGCTTTCTTT.

This clonotype was counted many times. V is TRBV7-2 and J is TRBJ2-7; TRBD1 matches 7 bases. Germline values: CDR1 SGHTA, CDR2 FQGNSA. Trimming at V came to 5 bases and at J to 3 bases, leaving 10 bases not matched to a gene. There are 15 residues in the CDR3. CDR3 region: CASSARDRVSYEQYF. CDR3 nucleotide sequence: TGTGCCAGCAGCGCCCGAGACAGGGTTAGCTACGAGCAGTACTTC.

Details on this clonotype: Given a much more abundant clone one base away, this may be a read error. The chain employs TRBV7-2 and TRBJ2-7; TRBD1 might be the D (6 bases). This CDR3 has 12 amino acids. V lost 5 bases and J lost 8, with 13 bases in between. In germline, CDR1 is SGHTA, CDR2 FQGNSA. The CDR3 loop reads CASSLTGSKQYF. The CDR3 region has the DNA TGTGCCAGCAGCCTTACAGGGTCCAAGCAGTACTTC.

This clonotype appeared many times. The rearrangement links TRBV5-1 to TRBJ2-1, with D possibly matching TRBD2 (5 bases). The germline V gene encodes CDR1 SGHRS and CDR2 YFSETQ. V gave up 0 bases and J gave up 2 bases, with 12 bases separating them. There are 16 residues in the CDR3. CDR3 nucleotides: TGCGCCAGCAGCTTGGCGGCTAGCAGAACCTACAATGAGCAGTTCTTC. It yields the protein CASSLAASRTYNEQFF.

A few counts support this clonotype. The chain is built from TRBV6-1 and TRBJ2-1; weak D call: TRBD1 (6 bases). This CDR3 contains 15 residues. The germline gives CDR1 MNHNS, CDR2 SASEGT. Trimming shortened V by 6 bases and J by 7 bases, and 19 bases separated the two germline ends. The CDR3: CASSLNYDRQNEQFF. As DNA, the CDR3 is TGTGCCAGCAGCCTAAACTACGACAGGCAGAATGAGCAGTTCTTC.

This clonotype was seen at least ten times. This rearrangement joins TRBV4-3 to TRBJ2-1, with D hard to call. The germline V and J ends were trimmed by 2 bases and 8 bases, with 19 bases remaining between them. CDR1 and CDR2 from the germline V gene are LGHNA and YSLEER. This CDR3 is 16 amino acids long. The CDR3 bases are TGCGCCAGCAGCCAATACGCTAGGATGGTTGCCGATGAGCAGTTCTTC. It yields the protein CASSQYARMVADEQFF.